Following are 25 T cell receptor beta chains from one sample sequenced in a study of identifying expanded T cells in peripheral blood. Produced via immunoSEQ multiplex PCR; TCRdb's table is partial and in-frame only. The table shows about 82,000 clones, with 70% to 90% occurring only once. The sequencing sample was made of blood. The origin of the receptors is a person aged 18 to 75 in good health.

The chain joins TRBV11-3 to TRBJ2-3; D not resolved. This CDR3 comprises 15 residues. Germline V lookup: CDR1 SGHNT, CDR2 YENEEA. Trimming took off 3 bases at V and 4 bases at J, with 14 bases between the two ends. This CDR3 reads CASSFSLGGADTQYF. As DNA, the CDR3 is TGTGCCAGCAGCTTCAGCTTGGGTGGGGCAGATACGCAGTATTTT.

The CDR3 reads CASSQDIGAFF. CDR3 bases: TGTGCCAGCAGCCAGGACATCGGGGCTTTCTTT. This sequence joins TRBV7-4 and TRBJ1-1, with a tentative D call TRBD1 (5 bases). CDR3 size: 11 residues. V was trimmed by 5 bases and J by 11 bases, leaving 12 bases between them. Germline lookup yields CDR1 SGHVT and CDR2 SQSDAQ.

The chain links TRBV6-5 to TRBJ2-7, with a weak D call TRBD1 (5 bases). This CDR3 comprises 12 residues. V lost 5 bases to trimming and J lost 3 bases, with 8 bases between them. Germline V lookup: CDR1 MNHEY, CDR2 SVGAGI. The CDR3, as DNA: TGTGCCAGCAGTGACAGATTCTACGAGCAGTACTTC. Protein sequence: CASSDRFYEQYF.

The chain has TRBV6-1 and TRBJ2-7; possibly TRBD1 for D (5 bases). Germline assignment: CDR1 MNHNS and CDR2 SASEGT. The length of the CDR3 is 14 residues. V lost 6 bases to trimming and J lost 3 bases, with 15 bases between them. The CDR3 DNA reads as TGTGCCAGCAGCACAGGACGCTTAGACTACGAGCAGTACTTC. It encodes CASSTGRLDYEQYF.

The V gene is TRBV4-1, the J gene TRBJ1-1; 9 bases align to TRBD1. The CDR3 covers 15 residues. The V and J ends lost 6 bases and 4 bases, in that order; junction bases with no gene match: 9. CDR1 and CDR2 (germline): MGHRA, YSYEKL. The CDR3 DNA sequence: TGCGCCAGCAGGCGGGACAGGGACTTGGTCACTGAAGCTTTCTTT. As protein: CASRRDRDLVTEAFF.

V and J are TRBV10-3 and TRBJ2-1; perhaps TRBD1 as D (5 bases). The CDR3 totals 11 residues. V was clipped by 5 bases and J by 7 bases, with 6 bases between them. Germline CDR1 reads ENHRY; CDR2 reads SYGVKD. In DNA form, the CDR3 reads TGTGCCATCAGTCCAGGGAATGAGCAGTTCTTC. This encodes CAISPGNEQFF.

About this clone itself: The germline gene is not matched at one end of the junction; a read error may be the cause. J is TRBJ2-5 and V is TRBV7-2; D assignment may be TRBD1 or TRBD2 (7 bases each). In germline, CDR1 is SGHTA, CDR2 FQGNSA. The CDR3 extends over 15 amino acids. The CDR3 loop reads CASSLARGGPEAQYF. CDR3 nucleotide sequence: TGTGCCAGCAGCTTAGCCAGGGGGGGCCCAGAGGCCCAGTACTTC.

The V gene is TRBV5-1, the J gene TRBJ2-7, with D unclear. The CDR3 consists of 15 residues. Trimming left V 0 bases short and J 3 bases short, with 13 bases between. Germline loops: CDR1 SGHRS, CDR2 YFSETQ. CDR3 DNA sequence: TGCGCCAGCAGCTTGGATGGGGTTCTAAACTACGAGCAGTACTTC. Encoded protein: CASSLDGVLNYEQYF.

This clone was seen once. The chain joins TRBV6-1 to TRBJ1-5; D is unclear. The CDR3 spans 13 residues. Trimming shortened V by 3 bases and J by 6 bases, and 9 bases separated the two germline ends. The germline CDR1 and CDR2 sequences are MNHNS and SASEGT. CDR3: CASSDRRVQPQHF. CDR3 in DNA: TGTGCCAGCAGTGACCGAAGGGTTCAGCCCCAGCATTTT.

The chain employs TRBV19 and TRBJ2-6; D is possibly TRBD1 (6 bases). Trimming shortened V by 5 bases and J by 4 bases, and 12 bases separated the two germline ends. This CDR3 comprises 15 residues. Germline CDR1 is LNHDA and CDR2 is SQIVND (reference sequence). The CDR3 here is CASSAQGSGANVLTF. The CDR3 coding sequence is TGTGCCAGTAGTGCACAGGGATCCGGGGCCAACGTCCTGACTTTC.

The rearrangement uses TRBV30 and TRBJ1-4; no definite D call. CDR1 and CDR2 (germline): GTSNPN, SVGIG (reference sequence). V lost 0 bases, J lost 8 bases, and 10 bases lay in between. CDR3 size: 13 residues. In DNA, the CDR3 is TGTGCCTGGAGTGTACGGTCGAGCGAAAAACTGTTTTTT. It specifies CAWSVRSSEKLFF.

The chain couples TRBV7-9 to TRBJ2-1, with D perhaps matching TRBD2 (5 bases). The CDR3 extends over 16 amino acids. The germline V gene encodes CDR1 SEHNR and CDR2 FQNEAQ (reference sequence). Between the trimmed V and J ends, which lost 5 bases and 0 bases, there was a span of 14 bases. Here the CDR3 DNA reads TGTGCCAGCAGCCCCAGGTTAGGGAGCTCCTACAATGAGCAGTTCTTC. It codes for CASSPRLGSSYNEQFF.

In this sample, this clone turned up once. The CDR3 DNA follows: TGTGCCAGCTCAGCGCAGGGCGGCCCAGATACGCAGTATTTT. Translating it yields CASSAQGGPDTQYF. V gene TRBV7-9 combines with J gene TRBJ2-3; possibly TRBD1 for D (5 bases). The germline CDR1 and CDR2 sequences are SEHNR and FQNEAQ (reference sequence). This CDR3 has 14 residues. The V end lost 8 bases, the J end lost 4 bases, and 16 bases lay between the germline ends. The variable domain in full, completed from reference TRBV7-9 and TRBJ2-3, reads DTGVSQNPRHKITKRGQNVTFRCDPISEHNRLYWYRQTLGQGPEFLTYFQNEAQLEKSRLLSDRFSAERPKGSFSTLEIQRTEQGDSAMYLCASSAQGGPDTQYFGPGTRLTVL.

The V call is TRBV7-6, the J call TRBJ2-1, with D maybe TRBD1 (7 bases). Per germline, CDR1 SGHVS and CDR2 FNYEAQ. The CDR3 totals 17 residues. Trimming removed 1 base at V and 4 bases at J, with 17 bases between. In nucleotides, the CDR3 is TGTGCCAGCAGCTTAGGAATCCCAGGGGGGCGATACAATGAGCAGTTCTTC. It yields the protein CASSLGIPGGRYNEQFF. The whole variable domain, filled in from reference TRBV7-6 and TRBJ2-1, reads GAGVSQSPRYKVTKRGQDVALRCDPISGHVSLYWYRQALGQGPEFLTYFNYEAQQDKSGLPNDRFSAERPEGSISTLTIQRTEQRDSAMYRCASSLGIPGGRYNEQFFGPGTRLTVL.

This chain joins TRBV5-1 and TRBJ2-3, with D unresolved. CDR3 size: 13 residues. CDR1 is SGHRS and CDR2 is YFSETQ in the germline V gene. Between the trimmed V and J ends, which lost 5 bases and 4 bases, there was a span of 11 bases. CDR3 residues: CASRGPESDTQYF. As DNA, the CDR3 is TGCGCCAGCAGAGGACCTGAGTCAGATACGCAGTATTTT.

The J gene is TRBJ1-2, the V gene TRBV4-2, with D uncertain. The CDR3 extends over 16 amino acids. Trimming shortened V by 3 bases and J by 0 bases, and 14 bases separated the two germline ends. Germline assignment: CDR1 LGHNA and CDR2 YNFKEQ. The CDR3 DNA sequence: TGTGCCAGCAGCCACCTCGTTGGCGATCCTAACTATGGCTACACCTTC. Translated, it gives CASSHLVGDPNYGYTF.

The chain carries TRBV10-2 and TRBJ2-5; either TRBD1 or TRBD2 may supply D (5 bases each). The CDR3 runs to 14 residues. Germline values: CDR1 WSHSY, CDR2 SAAADI. V shed 6 bases and J shed 2 bases, with 13 bases lying between them. CDR3 nucleotide sequence: TGCGCCAGCAGGGAGAGGGGCCGACAAGAGACCCAGTACTTC. Its translation: CASRERGRQETQYF.

The chain employs TRBV11-2 and TRBJ1-1; 9 bases are shared with TRBD1. Looked up from germline, CDR1 is SGHAT and CDR2 is FQNNGV. The V and J ends lost 5 bases and 0 bases, in that order; junction bases with no gene match: 10. This CDR3 is 17 amino acids long. The CDR3 DNA is TGTGCCAGCAGCCTAGGACAGGGGTTTCTCCTGAACACTGAAGCTTTCTTT. This gives the protein CASSLGQGFLLNTEAFF.

The chain joins TRBV6-5 to TRBJ1-1; D not resolved. The CDR3 consists of 13 residues. With 0 bases removed from V and 10 bases from J, the gap between germline ends came to 12 bases. Germline assignment: CDR1 MNHEY and CDR2 SVGAGI. CDR3 loop: CASSYSLWDPAFF. The CDR3 nucleotides read TGTGCCAGCAGTTACTCGTTGTGGGATCCAGCTTTCTTT.

The chain combines TRBV10-3 with TRBJ2-2; D gene ambiguous. The CDR3 sequence is 15 residues long. Per the germline V gene, CDR1 is ENHRY and CDR2 is SYGVKD. Trimming left V 2 bases short and J 4 bases short, with 11 bases between. Written as DNA, the CDR3 is TGTGCCATCAGTGAGGCCGCCGTAAGCACCGGGGAGCTGTTTTTT. It yields the protein CAISEAAVSTGELFF.

The chain links TRBV5-1 to TRBJ1-5; D uncertain. Germline V gives CDR1 SGHRS, CDR2 YFSETQ. CDR3 length equals 14 residues. V shed 2 bases and J shed 2 bases, with 8 bases lying between them. The chain's CDR3 is CASSFEGGNQPQHF. For the CDR3, the DNA is TGCGCCAGCAGCTTCGAGGGTGGCAATCAGCCCCAGCATTTT.

The chain uses TRBV14 and TRBJ2-1; 10 positions match TRBD1. The CDR3 runs to 16 residues. Trimming removed 1 base from V and 10 bases from J; junction bases left unmatched: 10. Germline V gives CDR1 SGHDN, CDR2 FVKESK. Here the CDR3 reads CASSQGQGAFPSEQFF. The CDR3 DNA reads as TGTGCCAGCAGCCAAGGACAGGGGGCTTTTCCAAGCGAGCAGTTCTTC.

This clone was detected only a few times. V gene TRBV2 combines with J gene TRBJ1-1; no firm D call. CDR3 size: 12 residues. Per germline, CDR1 SNHLY and CDR2 FYNNEI. V lost 1 base and J lost 11, with 11 bases in between. DNA for the CDR3: TGTGCCAGCAGTGAAGGGTCCAGGTGGGCTTTCTTT. It encodes CASSEGSRWAFF.

This clone was recorded only once. The chain uses TRBV9 and TRBJ1-1; tentative D call: TRBD1 (5 bases). Germline V gene data show CDR1 as SGDLS and CDR2 as YYNGEE. This CDR3 has 13 residues. The germline V and J ends were trimmed by 3 bases and 6 bases, with 12 bases remaining between them. The DNA for the CDR3 is TGTGCCAGCAGCGCGGACATCGATTCTGAAGCTTTCTTT. Protein sequence: CASSADIDSEAFF.

The chain has TRBV10-3 and TRBJ2-1; 11 bases line up with TRBD2. The V gene's germline CDR1 is ENHRY and CDR2 SYGVKD. V lost 5 bases and J lost 4; bases outside the gene matches: 4. The CDR3 extends over 15 amino acids. CDR3 in DNA: TGTGCCATCAGTACACTAGCGGGGGATTACAATGAGCAGTTCTTC. Its translation is CAISTLAGDYNEQFF.